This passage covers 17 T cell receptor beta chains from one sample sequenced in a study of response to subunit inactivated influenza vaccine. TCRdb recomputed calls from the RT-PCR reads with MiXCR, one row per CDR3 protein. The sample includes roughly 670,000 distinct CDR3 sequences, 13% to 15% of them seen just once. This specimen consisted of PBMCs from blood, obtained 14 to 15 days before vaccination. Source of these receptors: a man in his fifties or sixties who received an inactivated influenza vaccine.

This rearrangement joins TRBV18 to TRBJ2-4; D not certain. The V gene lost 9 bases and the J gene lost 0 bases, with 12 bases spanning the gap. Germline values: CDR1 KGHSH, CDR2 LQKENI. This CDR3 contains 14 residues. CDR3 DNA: TGTGCCAGTCTGGTGGATCTAGCCAAAAACATTCAGTACTTC. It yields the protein CASLVDLAKNIQYF.

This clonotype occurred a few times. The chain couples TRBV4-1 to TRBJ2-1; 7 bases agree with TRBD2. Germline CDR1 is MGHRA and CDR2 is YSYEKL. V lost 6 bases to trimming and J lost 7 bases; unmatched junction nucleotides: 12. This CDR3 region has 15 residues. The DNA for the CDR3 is TGCGCCAGCAGGCGGGACTCCGCCGGGGGGAATGAGCAGTTCTTC. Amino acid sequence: CASRRDSAGGNEQFF.

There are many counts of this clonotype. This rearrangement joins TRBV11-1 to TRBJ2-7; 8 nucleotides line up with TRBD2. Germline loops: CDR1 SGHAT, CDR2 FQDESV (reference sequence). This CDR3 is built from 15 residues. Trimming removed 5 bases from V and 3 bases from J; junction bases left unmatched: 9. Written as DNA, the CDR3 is TGTGCCAGCAGCCAAACCGGGACTAGTGGCTACGAGCAGTACTTC. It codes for CASSQTGTSGYEQYF.

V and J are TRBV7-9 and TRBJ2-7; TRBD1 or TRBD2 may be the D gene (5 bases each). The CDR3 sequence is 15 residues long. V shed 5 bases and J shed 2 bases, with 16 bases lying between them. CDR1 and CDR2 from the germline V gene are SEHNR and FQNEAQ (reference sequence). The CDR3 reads CASSGRDLQAYEQYF. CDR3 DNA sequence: TGTGCCAGCAGCGGCCGGGACCTTCAAGCCTACGAGCAGTACTTC.

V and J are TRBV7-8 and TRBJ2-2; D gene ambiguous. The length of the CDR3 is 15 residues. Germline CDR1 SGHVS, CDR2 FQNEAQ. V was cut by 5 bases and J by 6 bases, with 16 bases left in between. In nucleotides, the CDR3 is TGTGCCAGCAGCACCAAGACACCCGTCGCCGGGGAGCTGTTTTTT. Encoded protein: CASSTKTPVAGELFF.

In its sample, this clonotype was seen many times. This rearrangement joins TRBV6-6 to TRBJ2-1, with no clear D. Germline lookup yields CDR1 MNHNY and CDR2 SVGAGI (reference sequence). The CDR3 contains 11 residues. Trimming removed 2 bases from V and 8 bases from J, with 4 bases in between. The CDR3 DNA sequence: TGTGCCAGCAGTTACGGGTATGAGCAGTTCTTC. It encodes CASSYGYEQFF.

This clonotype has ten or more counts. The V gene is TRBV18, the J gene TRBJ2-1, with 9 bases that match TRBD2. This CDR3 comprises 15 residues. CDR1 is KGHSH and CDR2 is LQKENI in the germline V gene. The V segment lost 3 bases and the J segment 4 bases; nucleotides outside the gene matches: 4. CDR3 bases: TGTGCCAGCTCACCGGCGACTAGCGGATACAATGAGCAGTTCTTC. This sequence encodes CASSPATSGYNEQFF. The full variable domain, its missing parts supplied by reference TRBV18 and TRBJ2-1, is NAGVMQNPRHLVRRRGQEARLRCSPMKGHSHVYWYRQLPEEGLKFMVYLQKENIIDESGMPKERFSAEFPKEGPSILRIQQVVRGDSAAYFCASSPATSGYNEQFFGPGTRLTVL.

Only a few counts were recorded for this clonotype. CDR3 sequence (DNA): TGTGCCAGCAGTCGGGCCGGGACAGGGCCCTACGAGCAGTACTTC. This codes for CASSRAGTGPYEQYF. This chain joins TRBV27 and TRBJ2-7, with 9 bases lining up with TRBD1. Trimming at V came to 5 bases and at J to 2 bases, leaving 7 bases not matched to a gene. The CDR3 runs to 15 residues. The V gene's germline CDR1 is MNHEY and CDR2 SMNVEV (reference sequence).

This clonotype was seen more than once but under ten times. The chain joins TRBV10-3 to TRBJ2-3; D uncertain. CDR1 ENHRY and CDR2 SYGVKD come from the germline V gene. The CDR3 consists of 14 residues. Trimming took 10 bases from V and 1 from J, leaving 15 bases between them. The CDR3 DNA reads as TGTGCCACCGATGACCCTAGTGGCACAGATACGCAGTATTTT. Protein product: CATDDPSGTDTQYF.

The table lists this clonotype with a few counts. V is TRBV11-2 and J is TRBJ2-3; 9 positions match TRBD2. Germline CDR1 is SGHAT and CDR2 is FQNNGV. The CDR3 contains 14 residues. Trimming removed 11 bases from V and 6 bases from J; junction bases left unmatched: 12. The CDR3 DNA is TGTGCCGGGTCCGAGGCGGGGGGGCGTGATACGCAGTATTTT. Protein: CAGSEAGGRDTQYF.

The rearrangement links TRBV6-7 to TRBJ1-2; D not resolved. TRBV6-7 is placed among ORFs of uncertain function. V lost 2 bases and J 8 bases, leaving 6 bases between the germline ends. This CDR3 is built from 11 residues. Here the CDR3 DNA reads TGTGCCAGCAGTTACGTGGGGGGCTACACCTTC. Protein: CASSYVGGYTF.

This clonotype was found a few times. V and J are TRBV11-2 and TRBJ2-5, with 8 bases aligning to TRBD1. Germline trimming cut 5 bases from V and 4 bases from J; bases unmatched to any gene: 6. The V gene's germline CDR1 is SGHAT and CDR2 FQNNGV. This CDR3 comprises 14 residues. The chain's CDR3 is CASSNTGGLETQYF. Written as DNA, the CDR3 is TGTGCCAGCAGCAATACAGGGGGTCTAGAGACCCAGTACTTC.

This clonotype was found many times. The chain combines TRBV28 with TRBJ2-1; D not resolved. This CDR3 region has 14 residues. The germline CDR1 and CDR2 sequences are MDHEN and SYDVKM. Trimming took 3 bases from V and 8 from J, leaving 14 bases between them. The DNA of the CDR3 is TGTGCCAGCAGTTTCTCTGACCCTAGTGATGAGCAGTTCTTC. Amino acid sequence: CASSFSDPSDEQFF.

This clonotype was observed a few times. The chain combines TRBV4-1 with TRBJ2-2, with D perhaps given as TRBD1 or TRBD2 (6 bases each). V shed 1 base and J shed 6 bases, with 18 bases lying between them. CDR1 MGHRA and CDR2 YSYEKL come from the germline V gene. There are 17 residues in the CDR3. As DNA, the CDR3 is TGCGCCAGCAGCCAAGGGGGGGAGACAGGTTTTTCCGGGGAGCTGTTTTTT. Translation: CASSQGGETGFSGELFF.

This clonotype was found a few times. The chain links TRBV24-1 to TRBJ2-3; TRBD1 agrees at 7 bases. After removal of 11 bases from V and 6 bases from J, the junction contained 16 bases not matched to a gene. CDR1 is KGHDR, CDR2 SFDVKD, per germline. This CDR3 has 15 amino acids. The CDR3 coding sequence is TGTGCCAATTTAAAACGGACAGGACCCGTGGATACGCAGTATTTT. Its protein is CANLKRTGPVDTQYF.

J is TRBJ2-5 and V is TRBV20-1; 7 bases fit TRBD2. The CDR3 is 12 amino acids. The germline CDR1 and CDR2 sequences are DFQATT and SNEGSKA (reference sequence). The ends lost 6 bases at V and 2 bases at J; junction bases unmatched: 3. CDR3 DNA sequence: TGCAGTGCCGAGGGACTACAAGAGACCCAGTACTTC. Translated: CSAEGLQETQYF.

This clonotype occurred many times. The CDR3 DNA is TGTGCCAGCAGCCAGGCTAGCGGGGTCACCGGGGAGCTGTTTTTT. Residues: CASSQASGVTGELFF. This chain joins TRBV28 and TRBJ2-2; 9 nucleotides agree with TRBD2. Germline V lookup: CDR1 MDHEN, CDR2 SYDVKM. This CDR3 has 15 residues. Unmatched junction bases numbered 6, after V lost 6 bases and J lost 4 bases.